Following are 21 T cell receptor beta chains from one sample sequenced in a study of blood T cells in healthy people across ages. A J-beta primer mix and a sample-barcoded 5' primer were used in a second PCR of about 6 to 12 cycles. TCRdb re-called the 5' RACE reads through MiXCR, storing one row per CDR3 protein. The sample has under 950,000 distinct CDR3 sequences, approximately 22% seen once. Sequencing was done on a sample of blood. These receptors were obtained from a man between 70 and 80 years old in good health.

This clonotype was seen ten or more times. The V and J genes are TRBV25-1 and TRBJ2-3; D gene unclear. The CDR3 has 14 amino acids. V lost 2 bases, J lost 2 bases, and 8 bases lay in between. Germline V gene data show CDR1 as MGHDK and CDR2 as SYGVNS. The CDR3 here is CASSEGPITDTQYF. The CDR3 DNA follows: TGTGCCAGCAGTGAAGGACCGATCACAGATACGCAGTATTTT.

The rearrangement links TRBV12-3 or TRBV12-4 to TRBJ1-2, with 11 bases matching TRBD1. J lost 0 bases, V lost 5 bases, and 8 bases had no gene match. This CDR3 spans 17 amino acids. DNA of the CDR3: TGTGCCAGCAGTCCCGGGACAGGGGGTTCCACTAACTATGGCTACACCTTC. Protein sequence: CASSPGTGGSTNYGYTF.

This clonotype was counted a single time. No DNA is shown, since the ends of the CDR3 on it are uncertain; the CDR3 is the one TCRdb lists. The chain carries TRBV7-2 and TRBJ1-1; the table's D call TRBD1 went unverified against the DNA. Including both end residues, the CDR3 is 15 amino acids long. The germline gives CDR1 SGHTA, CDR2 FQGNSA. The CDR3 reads CASSLVGRGNTEALF.

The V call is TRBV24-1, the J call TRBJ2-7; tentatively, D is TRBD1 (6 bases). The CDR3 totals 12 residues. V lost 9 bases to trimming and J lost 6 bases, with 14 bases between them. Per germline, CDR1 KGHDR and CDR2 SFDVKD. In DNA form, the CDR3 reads TGTGCCACCCGGGACACAGAGGGCGAGCAGTACTTC. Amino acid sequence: CATRDTEGEQYF.

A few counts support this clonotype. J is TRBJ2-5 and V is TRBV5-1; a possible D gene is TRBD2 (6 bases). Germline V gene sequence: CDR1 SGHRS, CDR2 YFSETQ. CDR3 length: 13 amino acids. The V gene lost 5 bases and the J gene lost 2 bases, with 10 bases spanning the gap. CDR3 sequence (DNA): TGCGCCAGCAGGCCGGGACTGCAAGAGACCCAGTACTTC. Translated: CASRPGLQETQYF.

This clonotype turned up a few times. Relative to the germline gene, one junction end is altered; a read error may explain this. The CDR3 spells CASSPSSTDTRYF. The CDR3, as DNA: TGTGCCAGCTCACCCTCTAGCACAGATACGCGGTATTTT. The chain is built from TRBV18 and TRBJ2-3, with D possibly matching TRBD2 (5 bases). Germline V gives CDR1 KGHSH, CDR2 LQKENI. This CDR3 spans 13 amino acids.

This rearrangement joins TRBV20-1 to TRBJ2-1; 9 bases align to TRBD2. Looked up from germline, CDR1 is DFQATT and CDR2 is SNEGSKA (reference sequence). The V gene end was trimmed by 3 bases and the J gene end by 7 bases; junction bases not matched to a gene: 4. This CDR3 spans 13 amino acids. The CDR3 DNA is TGCAGTGCTAGGTATAGCGGGAGAAATGAGCAGTTCTTC. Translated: CSARYSGRNEQFF.

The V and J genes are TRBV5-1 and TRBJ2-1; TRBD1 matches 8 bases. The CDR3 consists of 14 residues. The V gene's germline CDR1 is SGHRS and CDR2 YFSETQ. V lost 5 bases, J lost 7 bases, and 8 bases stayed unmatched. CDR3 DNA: TGCGCCAGCAGAGGGGACAGGAGTCTTAATGAGCAGTTCTTC. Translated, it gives CASRGDRSLNEQFF.

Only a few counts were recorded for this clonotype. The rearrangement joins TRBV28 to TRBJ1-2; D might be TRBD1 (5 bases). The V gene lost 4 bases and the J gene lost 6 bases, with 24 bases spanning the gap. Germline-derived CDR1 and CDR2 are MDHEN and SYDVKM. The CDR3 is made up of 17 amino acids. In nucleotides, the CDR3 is TGTGCCAGCAGTTCCCCTAGCGCCGGGACCTTCGCTCATGGCTACACCTTC. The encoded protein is CASSSPSAGTFAHGYTF.

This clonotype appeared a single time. CDR3 DNA: TGCAGTGCTAGAGATCGGCTTAGGAACACCGGGGAGCTGTTTTTT. It specifies CSARDRLRNTGELFF. V usage is TRBV20-1 and J usage is TRBJ2-2; D gene ambiguous. V lost 0 bases and J lost 1, with 9 bases in between. Germline CDR1 DFQATT, CDR2 SNEGSKA (reference sequence). The CDR3 contains 15 residues.

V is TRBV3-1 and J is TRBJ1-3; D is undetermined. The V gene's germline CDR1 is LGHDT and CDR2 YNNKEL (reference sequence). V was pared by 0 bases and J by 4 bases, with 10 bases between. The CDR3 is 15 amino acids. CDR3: CASSQEAGAGNTIYF. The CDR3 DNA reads TGTGCCAGCAGCCAAGAGGCAGGCGCCGGAAACACCATATATTTT.

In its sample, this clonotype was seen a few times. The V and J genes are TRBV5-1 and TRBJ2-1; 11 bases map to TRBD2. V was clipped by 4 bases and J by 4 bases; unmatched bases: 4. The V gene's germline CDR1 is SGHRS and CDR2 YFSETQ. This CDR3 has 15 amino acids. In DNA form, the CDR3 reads TGCGCCAGCAGCGGAATAGCGGGGGGGTACAATGAGCAGTTCTTC. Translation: CASSGIAGGYNEQFF.

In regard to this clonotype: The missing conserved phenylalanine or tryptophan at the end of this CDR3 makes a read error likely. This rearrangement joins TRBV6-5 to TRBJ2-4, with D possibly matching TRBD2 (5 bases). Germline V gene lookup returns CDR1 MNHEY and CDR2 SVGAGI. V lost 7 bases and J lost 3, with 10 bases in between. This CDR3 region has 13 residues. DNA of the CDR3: TGTGCCAGCAACGGACTTAACAAAAACATTCAGTACCTC. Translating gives CASNGLNKNIQYL.

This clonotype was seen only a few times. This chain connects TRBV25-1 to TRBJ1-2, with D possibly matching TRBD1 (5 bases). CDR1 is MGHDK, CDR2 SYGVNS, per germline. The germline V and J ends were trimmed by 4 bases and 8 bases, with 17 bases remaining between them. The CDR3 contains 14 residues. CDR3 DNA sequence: TGTGCCAGCAGTGGATACGGGACCACTGACGGCTACACCTTC. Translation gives CASSGYGTTDGYTF.

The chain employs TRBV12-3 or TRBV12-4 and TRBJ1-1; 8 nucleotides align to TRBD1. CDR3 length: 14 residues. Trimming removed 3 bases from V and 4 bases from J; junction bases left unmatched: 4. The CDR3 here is CASSFGQGPTEAFF. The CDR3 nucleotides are TGTGCCAGCAGTTTCGGACAGGGTCCCACTGAAGCTTTCTTT.

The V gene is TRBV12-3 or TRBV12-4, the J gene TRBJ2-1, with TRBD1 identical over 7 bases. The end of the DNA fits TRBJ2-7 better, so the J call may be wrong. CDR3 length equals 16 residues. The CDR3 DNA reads TGTGCCAGCAGTCACCAGGGGGTATCCGTCCGCTACGAGCAGTACTTC. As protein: CASSHQGVSVRYEQYF.

The CDR3 DNA reads TGCGCCAGCAGTGAAGCTAGATCCGCCTACAATGAGCAGTTCTTC. It specifies CASSEARSAYNEQFF. V and J are TRBV10-2 and TRBJ2-1, with no clear D. The CDR3 is 15 amino acids. Trimming stripped 3 bases from V and 2 bases from J, with 11 bases between. Germline V gene data show CDR1 as WSHSY and CDR2 as SAAADI.

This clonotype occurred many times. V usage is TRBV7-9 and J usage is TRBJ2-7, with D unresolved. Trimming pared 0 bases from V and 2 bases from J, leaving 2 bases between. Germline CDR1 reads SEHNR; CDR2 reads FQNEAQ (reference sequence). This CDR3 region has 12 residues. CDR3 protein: CASSLATYEQYF. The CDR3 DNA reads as TGTGCCAGCAGCTTAGCTACCTACGAGCAGTACTTC.

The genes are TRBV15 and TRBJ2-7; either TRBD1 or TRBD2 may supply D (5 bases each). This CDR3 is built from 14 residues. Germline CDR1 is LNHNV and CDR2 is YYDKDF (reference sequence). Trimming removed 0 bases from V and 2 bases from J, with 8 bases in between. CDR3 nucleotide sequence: TGTGCCACCAGCAGAGACGAGGGACCCTACGAGCAGTACTTC. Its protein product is CATSRDEGPYEQYF.

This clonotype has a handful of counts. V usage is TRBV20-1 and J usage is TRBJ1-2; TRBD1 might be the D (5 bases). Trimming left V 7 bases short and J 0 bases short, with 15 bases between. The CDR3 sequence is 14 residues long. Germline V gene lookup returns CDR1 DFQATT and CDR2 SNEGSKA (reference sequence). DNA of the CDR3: TGCAGTGTCCCGGGGGTGGTAGCTAACTATGGCTACACCTTC. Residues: CSVPGVVANYGYTF.

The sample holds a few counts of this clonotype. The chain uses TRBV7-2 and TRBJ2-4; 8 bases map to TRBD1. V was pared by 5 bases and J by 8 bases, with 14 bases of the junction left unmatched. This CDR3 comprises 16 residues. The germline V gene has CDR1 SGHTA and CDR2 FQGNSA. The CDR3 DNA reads TGTGCCAGCAGCCGCCGGGACAGGCCCAAAGGGGACATTCAGTACTTC. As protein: CASSRRDRPKGDIQYF.